Given below is one T cell receptor (beta chain) in context. The antigen is unknown. TCRdb's copy holds only in-frame clones and misses some; the assay was immunoSEQ multiplex PCR. The sample lists around 23,000 clones, 82% seen once, with 8.6% in the top ten. This sample stems from a study of STAT5B mutations in CD4+ large granular lymphocyte leukemia. General study results and limits: Main leukemic clonotypes were patient-specific, but more than 20% appeared at low frequency elsewhere. Patient CD4-sorted repertoires stayed more clonal than healthy ones after leukemic-clone removal.

Unmatched junction bases numbered 0, after V lost 4 bases and J lost 4 bases. Germline V gives CDR1 SGHTA, CDR2 FQGTGA. This CDR3 comprises 13 residues. This sequence was found in a human donor in good health. The material sequenced was CD4+ T cells from blood buffy coats. The chain couples TRBV7-3 to TRBJ2-1, with 8 bases matching TRBD1. This CDR3 is CASSWDRYNEQFF. Written as DNA, the CDR3 is TGTGCCAGCAGCTGGGACAGGTACAATGAGCAGTTCTTC.